This T cell receptor (beta chain) was profiled in a study of shared clonotypes between healthy human individuals. Study results and caveats: Larger estimated richness was generally seen in naive subsets than in memory subsets. Only blood underwent sampling, and tissue repertoires likely differ. With a handful of donors compared, about 5% of naive CD4 clonotypes were shared.

Looked up from germline, CDR1 is MDHEN and CDR2 is SYDVKM. There are 15 residues in the CDR3. J lost 5 bases, V lost 7 bases, and 12 bases had no gene match. With regard to this clone: Antigen specificity is unknown.

Profiling relied on immunoSEQ multiplex PCR, and the TCRdb table lists in-frame clones only, not all of them. Among hundreds of thousands of clones listed, approximately 74% were seen once. This sequence originates from a woman aged 30 to 39 in good health. The sequenced material came from memory CD4+ T cells sorted from blood. The subset is: CD45RA-negative fraction. This chain connects TRBV28 to TRBJ2-5; 8 bases match TRBD2. CDR3 sequence reads: CASIGREGRGETQYF. The CDR3 bases are TGTGCCAGCATCGGCCGGGAGGGCCGGGGGGAGACCCAGTACTTC. Supplemented by reference TRBV28 and TRBJ2-5, the full variable domain reads DVKVTQSSRYLVKRTGEKVFLECVQDMDHENMFWYRQDPGLGLRLIYFSYDVKMKEKGDIPEGYSVSREKKERFSLILESASTNQTSMYLCASIGREGRGETQYFGPGTRLLVL.